The clone carrying this T cell receptor beta chain was observed a handful of times. This entry comes from a study of T-cell reconstitution after alpha-beta-depleted transplantation in children. V lost 6 bases and J 0 bases, leaving 9 bases between the germline ends. CDR3 length equals 15 residues. Germline-derived CDR1 and CDR2 are MDHEN and SYDVKM. Using unique molecular identifiers, the investigators prepared the TCRbeta library. TCRdb called the PCR reads again in MiXCR, with one record for every CDR3 protein. The sample has some 87,000 distinct CDR3 sequences, around 15% seen once. The source of this sequence is a male patient between 2 and 10 years old who had a stem cell transplant for acute lymphoblastic leukemia, so the T cells may come from the graft donor. The sample here was PBMCs, mostly from graft donor cells, taken 180 days after TCRalphabeta/CD19-depleted stem cell transplant. This chain uses TRBV28 with TRBJ2-6, with no clear D. The CDR3 nucleotides are TGTGCCAGCAGCTCAGGCCTCTCTGGGGCCAACGTCCTGACTTTC. Translating gives CASSSGLSGANVLTF.